This T cell receptor beta chain emerged from a study of cytomegalovirus exposure and HLA in healthy donors. Use of 60 Vbeta and 13 Jbeta primers characterized the PCR. Only in-frame clones appear in the TCRdb table, and some are missing; sequencing was by immunoSEQ multiplex PCR. The sample table includes some 34,000 clones. In germline, CDR1 is SGHRS, CDR2 YFSETQ. Trimming removed 2 bases from V and 2 bases from J; junction bases left unmatched: 3. The CDR3 is 14 residues long. The sample was PBMCs. The source is a woman aged 40 to 50 in good health and CMV-seropositive. The chain has TRBV5-1 and TRBJ1-1, with 7 positions matching TRBD1. The CDR3, as DNA: TGCGCCAGCAGCTTCGGACAGGTAAACACTGAAGCTTTCTTT. Translation gives CASSFGQVNTEAFF.